This TCR beta chain stems from a study of T cell repertoires in cytomegalovirus infection. Findings of the study overall: Dominating the ex vivo response were TCR beta clonotypes that were CMV-specific and HLA-C-restricted.

TCRdb reprocessed the reads with MiXCR, giving one entry per CDR3 protein. The sample yields roughly 990,000 distinct CDR3 sequences, about 33% seen once. This clonotype was counted only a few times. Its antigen remains unidentified. CDR3 length: 16 amino acids. Germline CDR1 and CDR2: MNHEY and SMNVEV (reference sequence). Trimming cost V 5 bases and J 6 bases; bases outside gene matches: 13. This clonotype was sampled from a human donor in good health (CMV status not recorded). Some clones in this sample may be carry-over from other donors' samples. The chain joins TRBV27 to TRBJ2-1, with 7 nucleotides matching TRBD2. The sample in question was cultured CD8+ T cells from PBMCs, obtained from culture after CMV antigen stimulation. CDR3 in amino acids: CASSGTASGPTNEQFF. The CDR3 DNA sequence: TGTGCCAGCAGTGGGACGGCTAGCGGACCAACCAATGAGCAGTTCTTC.